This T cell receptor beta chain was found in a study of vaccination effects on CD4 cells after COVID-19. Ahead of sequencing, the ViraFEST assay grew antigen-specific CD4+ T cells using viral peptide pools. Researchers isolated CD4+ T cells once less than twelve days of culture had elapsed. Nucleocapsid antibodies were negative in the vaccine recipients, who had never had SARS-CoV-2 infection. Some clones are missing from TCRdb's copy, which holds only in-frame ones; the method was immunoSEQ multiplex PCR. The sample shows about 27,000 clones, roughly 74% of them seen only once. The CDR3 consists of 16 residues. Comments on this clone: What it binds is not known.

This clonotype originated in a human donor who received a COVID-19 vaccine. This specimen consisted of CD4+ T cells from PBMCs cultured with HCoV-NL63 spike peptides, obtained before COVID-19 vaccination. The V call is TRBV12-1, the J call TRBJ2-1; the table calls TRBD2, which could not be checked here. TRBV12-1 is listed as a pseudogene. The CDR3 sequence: CASSPLLAGDYNEQFF. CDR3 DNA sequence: TGTGCCAGCAGCCCCTTACTAGCGGGAGATTACAATGAGCAGTTCTTC.